This T cell receptor (beta chain) was captured by sequencing in a study of regulatory T cells in long-lasting Graves disease. Indicated time point: newly diagnosed GD, antithyroid drugs for less than 3 months. After RNA was extracted from PBMCs, the TCR library was made from it. With 3 bases removed from V and 6 bases from J, the gap between germline ends came to 14 bases. Per germline, CDR1 LGHDT and CDR2 YNNKEL (reference sequence). The CDR3 is 14 amino acids. According to the study, TCR beta libraries were built with iRepertoire HTBI primers and CDR3-region Arm-PCR. Using its own MiXCR run on the multiplex PCR reads, TCRdb lists one record per CDR3 protein. Among about 540,000 distinct CDR3 sequences listed, roughly 12% were seen once. This clonotype was seen at least ten times. This same sample was also part of a study on T cells in Graves' hyperthyroidism and ophthalmopathy. That source reports: Diagnoses were made from clinical symptoms, serum measures (thyroxine and TRAb), thyroid ultrasound and orbital computed tomography. Classification by a 13 V-J model distinguished ophthalmopathy from stable hyperthyroidism.

The TCR originated in a man between 25 and 39 years old with Graves disease. The source was peripheral blood mononuclear cells (PBMCs), collected at new diagnosis, from a patient treated with antithyroid drugs. The chain couples TRBV3-1 to TRBJ1-2; D gene unclear. CDR3 DNA: TGTGCCAGCAGCCAGGGAGGACCCTTAAATGGCTACACCTTC. Amino acids: CASSQGGPLNGYTF.